This TCR beta chain was captured in a study of T cells in localized non-small cell lung cancer. This clone was recorded only once. Its target is not known. Assay used: immunoSEQ multiplex PCR; TCRdb lists only in-frame clones, some missing. The sample yields approximately 10,000 clones, around 92% seen once. This CDR3 spans 13 amino acids. V lost 0 bases and J 5 bases, leaving 6 bases between the germline ends. Germline loops: CDR1 LNHNV, CDR2 YYDKDF (reference sequence). Study results and limitations: Paired adjacent lung recovered a median approximately 57 of the top 100 tumor clones.

This TCR derives from a woman aged 40-75 years with stage I squamous cell lung carcinoma. Material: peripheral blood, obtained before any cancer treatment. The chain recombines TRBV15 with TRBJ2-3, with no clear D. The CDR3: CATSRDPQDTQYF. The CDR3 DNA is TGTGCCACCAGCAGAGATCCCCAAGATACGCAGTATTTT.